The 24 T cell receptor beta chains given below trace back to one sample, sequenced in a study of T cell repertoires in cytomegalovirus infection. No antigens are known for them. TCRdb processed the reads anew with MiXCR; each CDR3 protein has one entry. The data hold about 400,000 distinct CDR3 sequences, with roughly a third observed a single time. The sample was cultured PBMCs, taken from culture after CMV antigen stimulation. These receptors originate from a human donor in good health (CMV status not recorded). Some clones in this sample may be carry-over from other donors' samples.

This clonotype came up many times. The J gene is TRBJ1-2, the V gene TRBV7-2; no reliable D call. V was clipped by 1 base and J by 5 bases, with 5 bases between them. The germline gives CDR1 SGHTA, CDR2 FQGNSA. The CDR3 has 12 amino acids. CDR3 DNA: TGTGCCAGCAGCTTAGGTCCTTATGGCTACACCTTC. It specifies CASSLGPYGYTF.

This clonotype occurred a few times. This chain joins TRBV28 and TRBJ2-5, with D perhaps matching TRBD1 (5 bases). Germline-derived CDR1 and CDR2 are MDHEN and SYDVKM. The V and J ends lost 7 bases and 0 bases respectively, with 12 bases between them. This CDR3 is built from 14 residues. The CDR3 DNA sequence: TGTGCCAGCAAGGTAGCAGGGTACCAAGAGACCCAGTACTTC. It encodes CASKVAGYQETQYF. Full variable domain (remainder filled in from reference TRBV28 and TRBJ2-5): DVKVTQSSRYLVKRTGEKVFLECVQDMDHENMFWYRQDPGLGLRLIYFSYDVKMKEKGDIPEGYSVSREKKERFSLILESASTNQTSMYLCASKVAGYQETQYFGPGTRLLVL.

The table lists this clonotype with many counts. This chain joins TRBV5-6 and TRBJ2-7, with 8 bases matching TRBD2. The CDR3 loop spans 15 amino acids. CDR1 SGHDT and CDR2 YYEEEE come from the germline V gene. The J segment lost 0 bases and the V segment lost 4 bases, leaving 6 bases of the junction unmatched. CDR3 in DNA: TGTGCCAGCAGCCGACTAGCGCAGAGCTCCTACGAGCAGTACGTC. Protein: CASSRLAQSSYEQYV.

The table lists this clonotype with a few counts. The chain links TRBV12-3 or TRBV12-4 to TRBJ1-1; 7 bases fit TRBD1. J was trimmed by 1 base and V by 6 bases; bases with no gene match: 5. The CDR3 loop spans 14 amino acids. The CDR3 spells CASRLQGSNTEAFF. The CDR3 region has the DNA TGTGCCAGCAGATTACAGGGGTCGAACACTGAAGCTTTCTTT.

Only a few counts were recorded for this clonotype. The chain has TRBV7-4 and TRBJ1-2; TRBD1 matches at 10 bases. The length of the CDR3 is 13 residues. V was pared by 8 bases and J by 6 bases, with 6 bases of the junction left unmatched. Germline loops: CDR1 SGHVT, CDR2 SQSDAQ. The CDR3 DNA reads TGTGCCAGCCAGCTGACAGGGGGCAATGGCTACACCTTC. Translated, it gives CASQLTGGNGYTF.

This clonotype came up many times. In DNA, the CDR3 is TGTGCCAGCAGCTTGCGGGAGTACAATGAGCAGTTCTTC. It translates to CASSLREYNEQFF. V is TRBV7-2 and J is TRBJ2-1; 7 bases are a match to TRBD2. This CDR3 contains 13 residues. Unmatched junction bases numbered 0, after V lost 3 bases and J lost 4 bases. Germline lookup yields CDR1 SGHTA and CDR2 FQGNSA.

This clonotype turned up a few times. The chain uses TRBV28 and TRBJ2-7; 8 bases fit TRBD2. The CDR3 sequence is 15 residues long. The germline V gene has CDR1 MDHEN and CDR2 SYDVKM. Losses at the gene ends were 5 bases for V and 4 bases for J; bases not matched to a gene: 10. The CDR3 coding sequence is TGTGCCAGCAGTCCTGGTGGGACTAGTGTGTACGAGCAGTACTTC. Amino acids: CASSPGGTSVYEQYF.

A word on this clonotype: The CDR3 does not close with the conserved phenylalanine or tryptophan, likely indicating a read error. DNA of the CDR3: TGTGCCATCTGGGACAGGCCTCGGACAGATACGCAGTATTTA. The encoded protein is CAIWDRPRTDTQYL. The chain joins TRBV5-4 to TRBJ2-3, with TRBD1 matching over 8 bases. Trimming cost V 9 bases and J 3 bases; bases outside gene matches: 9. The CDR3 spans 14 residues. CDR1 and CDR2 from the germline V gene are SGHNT and YYREEE (reference sequence).

The CDR3: CASSQDLAGGGSGNTIYF. The CDR3 nucleotides are TGCGCCAGCAGCCAAGATCTCGCAGGGGGTGGCTCTGGAAACACCATATATTTT. V gene TRBV4-3 combines with J gene TRBJ1-3; the match to TRBD1 covers 7 bases. Germline-derived CDR1 and CDR2 are LGHNA and YSLEER. Trimming removed 0 bases from V and 0 bases from J; junction bases left unmatched: 8. The CDR3 extends over 18 amino acids.

Here the CDR3 reads CASSLSQSSGRYNEQYF. CDR3 coding DNA: TGTGCCAGCAGCCTAAGTCAGAGTAGCGGGAGATACAACGAGCAGTACTTC. The V gene is TRBV7-2, the J gene TRBJ2-7, with 9 positions matching TRBD2. J gave up 5 bases and V 5 bases, and 16 bases lay outside the gene matches. The CDR3 is 17 amino acids. In germline, CDR1 is SGHTA, CDR2 FQGNSA.

This clonotype was observed a single time. V gene TRBV20-1 combines with J gene TRBJ1-6; a possible D gene is TRBD1 (5 bases). Germline V gene data show CDR1 as DFQATT and CDR2 as SNEGSKA (reference sequence). The CDR3 runs to 15 residues. The V end was cut by 4 bases, the J end by 0 bases, with 10 bases between. CDR3: CSAIDRLSYNSPLHF. CDR3 nucleotide sequence: TGCAGTGCTATCGACAGACTCTCCTATAATTCACCCCTCCACTTT.

CDR3 in amino acids: CASSLGGQKNTEAFF. CDR3 in DNA: TGTGCCAGCAGCTTGGGGGGTCAGAAGAACACTGAAGCTTTCTTT. J is TRBJ1-1 and V is TRBV5-4; D is unresolved. The CDR3 is 15 residues long. The germline CDR1 and CDR2 sequences are SGHNT and YYREEE (reference sequence). V dropped 0 bases and J dropped 1 base, with 10 bases sitting between them.

The genes are TRBV7-9 and TRBJ1-1; TRBD1 might be the D (6 bases). The CDR3 runs to 15 residues. Per the germline V gene, CDR1 is SEHNR and CDR2 is FQNEAQ (reference sequence). The ends were cut back, 5 bases at V and 4 bases at J, with 17 bases in the middle. The CDR3 reads CASSAGGGKGTEAFF. Written as DNA, the CDR3 is TGTGCCAGCAGCGCCGGAGGGGGAAAGGGCACTGAAGCTTTCTTT.

The table lists this clonotype with a few counts. CDR3 DNA: TGTGCCAGCAGATCCCGGGACAGACCATACAATGAGCAGTTCTTC. Its protein is CASRSRDRPYNEQFF. V is TRBV11-3 and J is TRBJ2-1; 7 bases align to TRBD1. This CDR3 has 15 residues. Germline values: CDR1 SGHNT, CDR2 YENEEA. Unmatched junction bases numbered 9, after V lost 6 bases and J lost 4 bases.

V and J are TRBV28 and TRBJ1-1; 7 bases align to TRBD1. V shed 5 bases, J shed 3 bases, and the junction held 12 bases outside the gene matches. This CDR3 comprises 16 residues. The germline CDR1 and CDR2 sequences are MDHEN and SYDVKM. The CDR3: CASSPEAEGAHTEAFF. Written as DNA, the CDR3 is TGTGCCAGCAGTCCCGAGGCTGAGGGGGCACACACTGAAGCTTTCTTT.

This clonotype has more than one count but fewer than ten. The rearrangement links TRBV19 to TRBJ1-2; 9 nucleotides line up with TRBD1. Trimming took 10 bases from V and 3 from J; bases not matched to a gene: 18. This CDR3 is 17 amino acids long. Per the germline V gene, CDR1 is LNHDA and CDR2 is SQIVND (reference sequence). CDR3 nucleotides: TGTGCCATCAAAAGGACAGGGGTAAATCCCAGAGACTATGGCTACACCTTC. This translates into CAIKRTGVNPRDYGYTF.

The chain joins TRBV6-2 or TRBV6-3 to TRBJ2-1; 8 bases fit TRBD2. J gave up 7 bases and V 7 bases, and 12 bases lay outside the gene matches. The CDR3 runs to 15 residues. Looked up from germline, CDR1 is MNHEY and CDR2 is SVGEGT. CDR3 sequence reads: CASKETGTSFNEQFF. The CDR3 DNA sequence: TGTGCCAGCAAAGAAACCGGGACTAGTTTTAATGAGCAGTTCTTC.

This clonotype was observed a few times. The chain couples TRBV10-3 to TRBJ2-3, with 7 bases aligning to TRBD1. The CDR3 totals 15 residues. V was pared by 2 bases and J by 3 bases, with 5 bases of the junction left unmatched. The germline V gene encodes CDR1 ENHRY and CDR2 SYGVKD. CDR3 coding DNA: TGTGCCATCAGTGAGAAGGGGGCGTTAACAGATACGCAGTATTTT. Amino acid sequence: CAISEKGALTDTQYF.

A few counts support this clonotype. The chain has TRBV10-2 and TRBJ2-2; 10 bases agree with TRBD2. CDR3 size: 16 residues. V shed 2 bases, J shed 4 bases, and the junction held 4 bases outside the gene matches. Germline V gives CDR1 WSHSY, CDR2 SAAADI. CDR3: CASSEISGRGTGELFF. CDR3 in DNA: TGCGCCAGCAGTGAGATAAGCGGGAGGGGCACCGGGGAGCTGTTTTTT.

Only a few counts were recorded for this clonotype. This rearrangement joins TRBV6-2 or TRBV6-3 to TRBJ2-3; 7 bases match TRBD2. J lost 4 bases, V lost 0 bases, and 7 bases had no gene match. The CDR3 runs 16 residues. CDR1 is MNHEY, CDR2 SVGEGT, per germline. The CDR3 spells CASSYSRRESSDTQYF. CDR3 coding DNA: TGTGCCAGCAGTTACTCGCGGCGGGAGTCGTCAGATACGCAGTATTTT.

The J gene is TRBJ2-7, the V gene TRBV7-3, with 9 bases that match TRBD2. In germline, CDR1 is SGHTA, CDR2 FQGTGA. V shed 6 bases and J 5 bases; nucleotides not matched to a gene: 11. This CDR3 contains 15 residues. The CDR3, as DNA: TGTGCCAGCAGTATCACTGGGGCTAGCGGGAACGAGCAGTACTTC. Protein: CASSITGASGNEQYF.

The chain combines TRBV12-3 or TRBV12-4 with TRBJ1-2; D remains ambiguous. Trimming took off 1 base at V and 8 bases at J, with 8 bases between the two ends. This CDR3 comprises 12 residues. CDR3 in DNA: TGTGCCAGCAGTTTAGGAGTAGGGGGCTACACCTTC. As protein: CASSLGVGGYTF.

The chain combines TRBV28 with TRBJ1-2; tentative D call: TRBD1 (5 bases). CDR3 length equals 13 residues. Germline-derived CDR1 and CDR2 are MDHEN and SYDVKM. V was trimmed by 5 bases and J by 8 bases, leaving 15 bases between them. In nucleotides, the CDR3 is TGTGCCAGCAGTGAAAGGGGACTCTGGGGCTACACCTTC. Its translation is CASSERGLWGYTF.

The chain uses TRBV12-3 or TRBV12-4 and TRBJ2-2; D remains ambiguous. This CDR3 contains 13 residues. V was cut by 7 bases and J by 2 bases, with 8 bases left in between. For the CDR3, the DNA is TGTGCCAGCACCGATTTAAACACCGGGGAGCTGTTTTTT. This encodes CASTDLNTGELFF.